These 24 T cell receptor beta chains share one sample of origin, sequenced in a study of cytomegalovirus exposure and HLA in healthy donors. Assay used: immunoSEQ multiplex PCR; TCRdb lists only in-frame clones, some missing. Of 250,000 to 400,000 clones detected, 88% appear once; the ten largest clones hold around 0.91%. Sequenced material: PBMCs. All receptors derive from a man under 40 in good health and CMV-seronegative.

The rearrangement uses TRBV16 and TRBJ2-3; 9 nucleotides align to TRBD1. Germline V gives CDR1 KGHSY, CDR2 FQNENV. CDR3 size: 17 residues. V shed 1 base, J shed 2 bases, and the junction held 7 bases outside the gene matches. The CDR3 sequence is CASSQLRTGASTDTQYF. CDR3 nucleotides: TGTGCCAGCAGCCAATTAAGGACAGGGGCTTCCACAGATACGCAGTATTTT.

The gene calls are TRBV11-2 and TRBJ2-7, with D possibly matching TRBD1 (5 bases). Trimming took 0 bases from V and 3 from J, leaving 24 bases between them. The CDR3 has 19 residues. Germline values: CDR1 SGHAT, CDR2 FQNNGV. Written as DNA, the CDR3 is TGTGCCAGCAGCTTAGAACGGTTGGCCTTTAGGGGCACCCACTACGAGCAGTACTTC. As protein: CASSLERLAFRGTHYEQYF.

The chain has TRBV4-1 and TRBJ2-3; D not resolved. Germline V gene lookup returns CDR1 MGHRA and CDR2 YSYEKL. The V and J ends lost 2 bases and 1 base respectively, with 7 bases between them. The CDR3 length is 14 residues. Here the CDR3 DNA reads TGCGCCAGCAGCCAAAAAACAGGCACAGATACGCAGTATTTT. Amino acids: CASSQKTGTDTQYF.

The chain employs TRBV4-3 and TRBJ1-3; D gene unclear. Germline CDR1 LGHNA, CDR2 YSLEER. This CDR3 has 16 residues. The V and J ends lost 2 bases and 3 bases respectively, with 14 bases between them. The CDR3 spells CASSQSVQRGGNTIYF. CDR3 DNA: TGCGCCAGCAGCCAATCTGTACAACGGGGTGGAAACACCATATATTTT.

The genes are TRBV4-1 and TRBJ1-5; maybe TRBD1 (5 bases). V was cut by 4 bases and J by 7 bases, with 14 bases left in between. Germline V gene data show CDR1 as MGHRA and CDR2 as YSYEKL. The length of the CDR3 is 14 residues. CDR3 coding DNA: TGCGCCAGCAGCCGAGATCAGGGCCCACAGCCCCAGCATTTT. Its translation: CASSRDQGPQPQHF.

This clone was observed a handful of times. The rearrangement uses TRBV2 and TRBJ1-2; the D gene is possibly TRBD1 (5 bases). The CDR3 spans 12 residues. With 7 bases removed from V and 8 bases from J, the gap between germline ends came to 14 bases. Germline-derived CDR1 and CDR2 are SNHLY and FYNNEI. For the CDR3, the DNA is TGTGCCAGCAATAGGGGTCAGCAGGGCTACACCTTC. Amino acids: CASNRGQQGYTF.

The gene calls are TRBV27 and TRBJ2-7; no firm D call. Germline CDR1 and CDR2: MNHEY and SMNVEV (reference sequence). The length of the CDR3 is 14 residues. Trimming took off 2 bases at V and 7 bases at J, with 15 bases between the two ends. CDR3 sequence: CASSLKGAPGEQYF. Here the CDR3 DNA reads TGTGCCAGCAGTTTAAAAGGTGCCCCGGGTGAGCAGTACTTC.

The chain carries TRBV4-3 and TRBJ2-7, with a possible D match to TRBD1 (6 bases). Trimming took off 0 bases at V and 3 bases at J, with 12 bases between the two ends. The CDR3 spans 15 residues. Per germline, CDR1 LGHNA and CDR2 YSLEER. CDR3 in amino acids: CASSQEGQSHYEQYF. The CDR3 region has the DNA TGCGCCAGCAGCCAAGAAGGACAGTCCCACTACGAGCAGTACTTC.

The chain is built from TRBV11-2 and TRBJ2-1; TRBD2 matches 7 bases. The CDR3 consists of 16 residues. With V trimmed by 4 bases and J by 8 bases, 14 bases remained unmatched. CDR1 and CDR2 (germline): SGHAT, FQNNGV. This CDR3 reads CASSSKLAPIFYEQFF. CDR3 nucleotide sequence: TGTGCCAGCAGCTCTAAACTAGCGCCCATTTTCTATGAGCAGTTCTTC.

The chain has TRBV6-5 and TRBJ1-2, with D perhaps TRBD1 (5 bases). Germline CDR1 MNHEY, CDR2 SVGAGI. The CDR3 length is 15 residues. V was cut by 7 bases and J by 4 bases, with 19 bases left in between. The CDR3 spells CASISGVGRGYGYTF. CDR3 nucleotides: TGTGCCAGCATCTCCGGTGTGGGGCGAGGCTATGGCTACACCTTC.

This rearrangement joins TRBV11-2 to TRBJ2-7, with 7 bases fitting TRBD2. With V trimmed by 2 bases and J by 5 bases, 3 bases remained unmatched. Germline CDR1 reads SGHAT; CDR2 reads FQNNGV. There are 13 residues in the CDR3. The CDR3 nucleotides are TGTGCCAGCAGCTTATCAACTAGCGACGAGCAGTACTTC. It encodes CASSLSTSDEQYF.

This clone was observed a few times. CDR3 bases: TGTGCCAGCAGCTTAGCGCGGGGAGGGGGTTCACCCCTCCACTTT. Protein: CASSLARGGGSPLHF. The chain employs TRBV7-9 and TRBJ1-6, with a weak D call TRBD1 (6 bases). Trimming stripped 0 bases from V and 9 bases from J, with 12 bases between. The CDR3 totals 15 residues. In germline, CDR1 is SEHNR, CDR2 FQNEAQ (reference sequence).

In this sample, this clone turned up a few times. CDR3 coding DNA: TGTGCCAGCAGTCCCAGTGGGACAGGGAGTGGCTACACCTTC. It codes for CASSPSGTGSGYTF. V gene TRBV7-6 combines with J gene TRBJ1-2; TRBD1 agrees at 9 bases. The CDR3 runs 14 residues. J gave up 7 bases and V 6 bases, and 9 bases lay outside the gene matches. Looked up from germline, CDR1 is SGHVS and CDR2 is FNYEAQ.

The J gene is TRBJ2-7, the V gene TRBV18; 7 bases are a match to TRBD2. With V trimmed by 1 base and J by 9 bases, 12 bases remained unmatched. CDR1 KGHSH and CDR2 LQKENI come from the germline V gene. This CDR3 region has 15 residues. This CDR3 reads CASSPLPAGSAGQYF. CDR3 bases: TGTGCCAGCTCACCACTCCCAGCGGGGTCCGCTGGGCAGTACTTC.

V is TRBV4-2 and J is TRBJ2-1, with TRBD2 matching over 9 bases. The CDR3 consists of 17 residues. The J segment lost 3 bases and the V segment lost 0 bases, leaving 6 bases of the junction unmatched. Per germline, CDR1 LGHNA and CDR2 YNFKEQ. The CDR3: CASSQDLWTSDYNEQFF. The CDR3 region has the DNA TGTGCCAGCAGCCAAGATCTATGGACTAGCGACTACAATGAGCAGTTCTTC.

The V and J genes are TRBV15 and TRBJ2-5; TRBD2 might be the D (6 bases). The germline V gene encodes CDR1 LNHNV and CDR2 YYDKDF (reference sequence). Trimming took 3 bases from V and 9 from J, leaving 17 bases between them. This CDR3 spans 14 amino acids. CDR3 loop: CATSRPGDSGSQYF. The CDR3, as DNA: TGTGCCACCAGCAGGCCGGGAGACTCGGGCTCCCAGTACTTC.

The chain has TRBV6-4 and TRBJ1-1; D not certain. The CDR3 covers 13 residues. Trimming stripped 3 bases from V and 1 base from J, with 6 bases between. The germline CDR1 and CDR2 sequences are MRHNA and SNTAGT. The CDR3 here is CASSEAENTEAFF. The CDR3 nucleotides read TGTGCCAGCAGTGAGGCAGAGAACACTGAAGCTTTCTTT.

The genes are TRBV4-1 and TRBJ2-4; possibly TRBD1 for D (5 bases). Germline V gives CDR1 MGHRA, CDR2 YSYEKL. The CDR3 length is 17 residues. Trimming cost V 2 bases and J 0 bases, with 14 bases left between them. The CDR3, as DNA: TGCGCCAGCAGCCAAAGGGGCAGCGCACTAGCCAAAAACATTCAGTACTTC. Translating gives CASSQRGSALAKNIQYF.

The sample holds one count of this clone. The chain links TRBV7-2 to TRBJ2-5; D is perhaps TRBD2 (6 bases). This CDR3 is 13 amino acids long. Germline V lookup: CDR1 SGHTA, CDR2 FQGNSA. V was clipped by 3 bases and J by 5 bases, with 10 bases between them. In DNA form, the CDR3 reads TGTGCCAGCAGCTTTGGAAGCGGGGAGACCCAGTACTTC. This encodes CASSFGSGETQYF. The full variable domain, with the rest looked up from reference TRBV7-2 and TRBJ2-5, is GAGVSQSPSNKVTEKGKDVELRCDPISGHTALYWYRQSLGQGLEFLIYFQGNSAPDKSGLPSDRFSAERTGGSVSTLTIQRTQQEDSAVYLCASSFGSGETQYFGPGTRLLVL.

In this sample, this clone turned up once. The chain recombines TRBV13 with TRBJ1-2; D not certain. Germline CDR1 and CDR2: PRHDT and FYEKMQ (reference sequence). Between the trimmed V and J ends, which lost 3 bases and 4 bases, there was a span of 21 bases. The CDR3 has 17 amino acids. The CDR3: CASSFGRLSKQAYGYTF. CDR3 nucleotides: TGTGCCAGCAGCTTTGGTCGCCTTTCCAAGCAAGCCTATGGCTACACCTTC.

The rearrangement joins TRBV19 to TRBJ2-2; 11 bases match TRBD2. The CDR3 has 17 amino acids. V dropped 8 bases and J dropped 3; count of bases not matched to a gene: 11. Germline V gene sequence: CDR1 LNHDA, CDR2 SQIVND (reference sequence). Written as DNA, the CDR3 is TGTGCCAGTCGGATTGGGCTAGCGGGGGGATACACCGGGGAGCTGTTTTTT. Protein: CASRIGLAGGYTGELFF.

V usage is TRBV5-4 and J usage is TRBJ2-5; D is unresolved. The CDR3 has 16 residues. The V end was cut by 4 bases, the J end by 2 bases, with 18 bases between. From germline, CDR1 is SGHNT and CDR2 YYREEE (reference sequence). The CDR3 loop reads CASSTQRLNLQETQYF. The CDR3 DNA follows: TGTGCCAGCAGCACCCAGAGGTTGAACCTTCAAGAGACCCAGTACTTC.

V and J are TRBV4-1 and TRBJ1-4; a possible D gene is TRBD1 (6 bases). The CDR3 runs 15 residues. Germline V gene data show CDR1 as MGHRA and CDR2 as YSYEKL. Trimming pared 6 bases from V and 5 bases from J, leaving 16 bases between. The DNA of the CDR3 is TGCGCCAGCAGTGGTTCGGACAGAAGAAATGAAAAACTGTTTTTT. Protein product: CASSGSDRRNEKLFF.

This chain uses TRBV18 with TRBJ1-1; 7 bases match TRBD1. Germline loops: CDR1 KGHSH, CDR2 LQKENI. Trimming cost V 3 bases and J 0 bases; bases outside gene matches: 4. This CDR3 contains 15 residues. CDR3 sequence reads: CASSPYGQVNTEAFF. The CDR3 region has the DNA TGTGCCAGCTCACCGTACGGACAGGTGAACACTGAAGCTTTCTTT.